This TCR beta chain derives from a study of Graves' ophthalmopathy and Graves' hyperthyroidism. This clonotype was counted ten times or more. Hyperthyroidism in these 18- to 65-year-old patients was newly diagnosed, lasting under 2 months. It was from about 10 ml of fresh peripheral blood that the PBMCs came. RNA served as the template for amplifying TCR beta CDR3 regions. The library came from an HTBI-primed first-round RT-PCR and a second-round multiplex PCR. MiXCR, applied by TCRdb to the multiplex PCR reads, yields one record per CDR3 protein. Among about 380,000 distinct CDR3 sequences, about 16% were seen once, and the ten largest hold about 7%. This sequence originates from a woman under 30 with stable Graves' hyperthyroidism. What was sequenced was peripheral blood.

The CDR3 DNA sequence: TGTGCCAGTAGTATTGGGCCCAAGGGTGGTGAAGCTTTCTTT. Translated: CASSIGPKGGEAFF. V is TRBV19 and J is TRBJ1-1; D is undetermined. The germline V and J ends were trimmed by 3 bases and 7 bases, with 15 bases remaining between them. The germline gives CDR1 LNHDA, CDR2 SQIVND (reference sequence). The CDR3 sequence is 14 residues long.